The clone carrying this TCR beta chain was counted a few times. The CDR3 has 14 amino acids. Trimming left V 1 base short and J 3 bases short, with 10 bases between. The germline gives CDR1 DFQATT, CDR2 SNEGSKA (reference sequence). The data were taken from a study of T-cell memory formation after mild COVID-19. TCRdb reprocessed the 5' RACE reads with MiXCR, giving one entry per CDR3 protein. Of over 70,000 distinct CDR3 sequences in the sample, about 12% were seen once. V usage is TRBV20-1 and J usage is TRBJ2-1; D might be TRBD1 or TRBD2, each matching 6 bases. Source material: PBMCs or a T cell subset sorted from them (not recorded which). The TCR originated in an adult woman who had mild COVID-19 (a few samples of this study predate the infection). Cell type and time point are not known. The CDR3 sequence: CSARVRGLYNEQFF. CDR3 nucleotides: TGCAGTGCTAGAGTACGGGGGCTCTACAATGAGCAGTTCTTC.